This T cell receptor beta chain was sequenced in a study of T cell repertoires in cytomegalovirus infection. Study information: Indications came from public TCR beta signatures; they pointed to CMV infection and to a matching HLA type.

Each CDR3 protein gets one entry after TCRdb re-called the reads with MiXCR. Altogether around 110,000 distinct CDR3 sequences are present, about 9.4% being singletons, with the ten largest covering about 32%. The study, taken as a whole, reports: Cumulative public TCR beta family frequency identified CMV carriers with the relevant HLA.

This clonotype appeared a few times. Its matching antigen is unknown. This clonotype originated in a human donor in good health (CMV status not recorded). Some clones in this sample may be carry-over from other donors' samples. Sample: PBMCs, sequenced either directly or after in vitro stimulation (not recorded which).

The DNA of the CDR3 is TGTGCCAGCAGTTACGACCAGACAGGGTTCAATGAGCAGTTCTTC. This encodes CASSYDQTGFNEQFF. The chain employs TRBV6-2 or TRBV6-3 and TRBJ2-1, with 7 bases fitting TRBD1. The CDR3 loop spans 15 amino acids. Trimming removed 2 bases from V and 6 bases from J; junction bases left unmatched: 7. Germline CDR1 reads MNHEY; CDR2 reads SVGEGT.